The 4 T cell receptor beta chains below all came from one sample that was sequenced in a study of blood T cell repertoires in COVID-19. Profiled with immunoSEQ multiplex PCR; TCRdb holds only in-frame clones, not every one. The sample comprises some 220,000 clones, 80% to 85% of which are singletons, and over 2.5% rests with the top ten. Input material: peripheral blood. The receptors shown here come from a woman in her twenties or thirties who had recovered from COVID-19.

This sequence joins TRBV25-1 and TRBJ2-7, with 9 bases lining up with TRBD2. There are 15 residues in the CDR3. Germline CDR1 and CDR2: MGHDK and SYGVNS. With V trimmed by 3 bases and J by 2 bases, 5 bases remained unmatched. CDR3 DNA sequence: TGTGCCAGCAGTGACAGCGGGAGGCGAACCTACGAGCAGTACTTC. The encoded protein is CASSDSGRRTYEQYF.

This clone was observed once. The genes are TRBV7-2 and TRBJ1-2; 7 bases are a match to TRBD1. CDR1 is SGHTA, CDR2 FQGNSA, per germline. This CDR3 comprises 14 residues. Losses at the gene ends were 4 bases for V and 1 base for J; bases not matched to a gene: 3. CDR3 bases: TGTGCCAGCAGCTCCGGGACAGTTAACTATGGCTACACCTTC. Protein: CASSSGTVNYGYTF.

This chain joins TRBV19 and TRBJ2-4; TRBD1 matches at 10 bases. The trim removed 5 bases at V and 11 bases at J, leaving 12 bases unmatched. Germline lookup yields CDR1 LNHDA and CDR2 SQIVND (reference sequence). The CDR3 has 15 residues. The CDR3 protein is CASSDHAGTGEVQYF. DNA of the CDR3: TGTGCCAGTAGTGACCATGCCGGGACAGGGGAGGTTCAGTACTTC. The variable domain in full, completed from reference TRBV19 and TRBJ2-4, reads DGGITQSPKYLFRKEGQNVTLSCEQNLNHDAMYWYRQDPGQGLRLIYYSQIVNDFQKGDIAEGYSVSREKKESFPLTVTSAQKNPTAFYLCASSDHAGTGEVQYFGAGTRLSVL.

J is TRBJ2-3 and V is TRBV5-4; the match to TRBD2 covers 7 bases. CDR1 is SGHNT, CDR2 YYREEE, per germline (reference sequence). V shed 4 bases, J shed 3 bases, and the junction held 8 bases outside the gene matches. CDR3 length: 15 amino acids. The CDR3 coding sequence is TGTGCCAGCAGCCCTCCCGGGACTACTACAGATACGCAGTATTTT. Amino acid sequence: CASSPPGTTTDTQYF.